This T cell receptor (beta chain) derives from a study of radiation and T cells in renal cell carcinoma. Study outcomes and limitations: Without pretreatment biopsies, baseline tumor clonotype presence was undetermined. In blood, top tumor clones expanded by 2 weeks, shrinking by 4.

The CDR3 is 14 amino acids. Germline V lookup: CDR1 MRHNA, CDR2 SNTAGT. Time point specified: blood 2 weeks post-SBRT. Treatment given: 15 Gy SBRT to primary tumor, nephrectomy 4 weeks later. This renal cell carcinoma was of the clear cell type. Libraries were prepared by immunoSEQ multiplex PCR; TCRdb keeps only in-frame clonotypes and omits some of them. Of some 75,000 clones in the sample, about four fifths were seen once. Details on this clone: No antigen is known for it. Compared with germline, one end of the junction differs, possibly owing to a read error.

This chain joins TRBV6-4 and TRBJ2-1; 7 bases agree with TRBD2. This TCR derives from a man in his sixties with renal cell carcinoma. The sample consisted of blood, taken from a patient whose treatment included radiotherapy and nephrectomy. CDR3 sequence (DNA): TGTTCCAGCTTGGTATGGCGGGAGAGCAATGAGCAGTTCTTC. This translates into CSSLVWRESNEQFF.